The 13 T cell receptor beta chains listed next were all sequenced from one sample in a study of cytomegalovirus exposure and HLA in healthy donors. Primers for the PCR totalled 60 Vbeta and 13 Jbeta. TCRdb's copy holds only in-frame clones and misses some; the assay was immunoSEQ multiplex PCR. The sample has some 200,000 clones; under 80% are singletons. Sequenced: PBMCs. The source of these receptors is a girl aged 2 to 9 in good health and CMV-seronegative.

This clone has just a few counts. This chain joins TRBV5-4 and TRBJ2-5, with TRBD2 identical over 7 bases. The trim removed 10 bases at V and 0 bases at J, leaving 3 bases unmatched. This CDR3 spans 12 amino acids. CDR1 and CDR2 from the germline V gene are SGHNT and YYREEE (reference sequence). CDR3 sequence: CAWSGDQETQYF. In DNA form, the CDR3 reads TGTGCCTGGAGCGGGGACCAAGAGACCCAGTACTTC.

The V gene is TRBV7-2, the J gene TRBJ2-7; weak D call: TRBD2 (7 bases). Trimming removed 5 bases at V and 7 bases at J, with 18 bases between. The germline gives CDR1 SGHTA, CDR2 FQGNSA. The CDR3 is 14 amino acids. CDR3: CASSQAQGGGEQYF. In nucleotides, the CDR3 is TGTGCCAGCAGCCAAGCTCAGGGAGGGGGGGAGCAGTACTTC.

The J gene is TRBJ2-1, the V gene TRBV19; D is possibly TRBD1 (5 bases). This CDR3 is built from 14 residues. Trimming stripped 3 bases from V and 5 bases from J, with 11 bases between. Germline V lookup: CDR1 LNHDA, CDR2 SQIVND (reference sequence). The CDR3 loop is CASSILQENNEQFF. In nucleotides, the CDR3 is TGTGCCAGTAGTATTCTACAGGAAAACAATGAGCAGTTCTTC.

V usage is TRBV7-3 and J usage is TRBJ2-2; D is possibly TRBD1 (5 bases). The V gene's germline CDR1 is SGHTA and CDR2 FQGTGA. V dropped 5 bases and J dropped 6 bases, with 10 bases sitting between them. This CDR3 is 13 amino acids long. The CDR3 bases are TGTGCCAGCAGCGAGTTAGGGGCCGGGGAGCTGTTTTTT. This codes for CASSELGAGELFF.

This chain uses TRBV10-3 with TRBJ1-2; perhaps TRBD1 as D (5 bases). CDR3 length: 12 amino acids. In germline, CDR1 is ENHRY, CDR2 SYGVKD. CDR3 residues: CALFTPRVGYTF. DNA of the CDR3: TGTGCATTGTTCACCCCCAGGGTCGGCTACACCTTC.

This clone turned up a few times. CDR3 DNA sequence: TGTGCCAGCAGCGAGCAGGGGGATGAAGCTTTCTTT. Translation gives CASSEQGDEAFF. The V gene is TRBV5-6, the J gene TRBJ1-1, with 7 bases aligning to TRBD1. This CDR3 has 12 amino acids. Germline CDR1 is SGHDT and CDR2 is YYEEEE. J gave up 7 bases and V 4 bases, and 4 bases lay outside the gene matches.

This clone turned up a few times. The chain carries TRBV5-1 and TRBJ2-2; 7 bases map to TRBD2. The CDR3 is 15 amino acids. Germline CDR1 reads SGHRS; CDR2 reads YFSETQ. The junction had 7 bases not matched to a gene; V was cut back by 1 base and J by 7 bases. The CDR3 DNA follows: TGCGCCAGCAGCTTGTCCCCGACTAGCCACGGGGAGCTGTTTTTT. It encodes CASSLSPTSHGELFF.

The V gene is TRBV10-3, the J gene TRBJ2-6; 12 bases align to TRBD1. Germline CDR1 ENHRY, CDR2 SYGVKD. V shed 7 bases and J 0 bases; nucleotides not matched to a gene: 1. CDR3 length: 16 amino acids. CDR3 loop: CAITGQGASGANVLTF. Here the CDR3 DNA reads TGTGCCATCACGGGACAGGGGGCCTCTGGGGCCAACGTCCTGACTTTC.

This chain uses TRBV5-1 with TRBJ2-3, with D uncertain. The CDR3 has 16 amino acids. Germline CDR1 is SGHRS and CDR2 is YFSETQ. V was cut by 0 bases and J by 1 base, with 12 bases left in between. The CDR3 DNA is TGCGCCAGCAGCTTGGCAATGAGCCGGGGCACAGATACGCAGTATTTT. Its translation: CASSLAMSRGTDTQYF.

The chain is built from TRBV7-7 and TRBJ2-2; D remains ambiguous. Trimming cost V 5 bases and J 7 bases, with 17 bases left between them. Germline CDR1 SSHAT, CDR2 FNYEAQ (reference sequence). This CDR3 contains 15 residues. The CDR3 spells CASSPSFIVDGELFF. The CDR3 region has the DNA TGTGCCAGCAGCCCCTCTTTTATAGTCGACGGGGAGCTGTTTTTT.

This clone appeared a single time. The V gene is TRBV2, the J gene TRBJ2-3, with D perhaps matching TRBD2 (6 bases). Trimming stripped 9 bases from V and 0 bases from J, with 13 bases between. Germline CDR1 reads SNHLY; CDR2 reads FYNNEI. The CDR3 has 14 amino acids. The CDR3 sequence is CASIKEGSTDTQYF. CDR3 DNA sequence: TGTGCCAGTATTAAGGAGGGGAGCACAGATACGCAGTATTTT. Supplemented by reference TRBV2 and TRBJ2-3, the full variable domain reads EPEVTQTPSHQVTQMGQEVILRCVPISNHLYFYWYRQILGQKVEFLVSFYNNEISEKSEIFDDQFSVERPDGSNFTLKIRSTKLEDSAMYFCASIKEGSTDTQYFGPGTRLTVL.

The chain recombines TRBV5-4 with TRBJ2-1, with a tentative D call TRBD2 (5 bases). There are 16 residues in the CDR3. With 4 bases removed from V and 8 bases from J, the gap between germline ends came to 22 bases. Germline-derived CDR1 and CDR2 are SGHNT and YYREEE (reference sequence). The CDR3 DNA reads TGTGCCAGCAGCCTCCCCCCTCCCGGGGTGCCCGATGAGCAGTTCTTC. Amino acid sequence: CASSLPPPGVPDEQFF.

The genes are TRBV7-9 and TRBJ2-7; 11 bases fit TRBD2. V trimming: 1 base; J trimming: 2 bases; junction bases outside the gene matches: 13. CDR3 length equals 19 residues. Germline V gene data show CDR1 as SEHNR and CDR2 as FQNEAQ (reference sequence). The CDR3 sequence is CASSLEASGRSHPPYEQYF. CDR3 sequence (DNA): TGTGCCAGCAGCTTAGAGGCTAGCGGGAGGTCGCACCCCCCCTACGAGCAGTACTTC.